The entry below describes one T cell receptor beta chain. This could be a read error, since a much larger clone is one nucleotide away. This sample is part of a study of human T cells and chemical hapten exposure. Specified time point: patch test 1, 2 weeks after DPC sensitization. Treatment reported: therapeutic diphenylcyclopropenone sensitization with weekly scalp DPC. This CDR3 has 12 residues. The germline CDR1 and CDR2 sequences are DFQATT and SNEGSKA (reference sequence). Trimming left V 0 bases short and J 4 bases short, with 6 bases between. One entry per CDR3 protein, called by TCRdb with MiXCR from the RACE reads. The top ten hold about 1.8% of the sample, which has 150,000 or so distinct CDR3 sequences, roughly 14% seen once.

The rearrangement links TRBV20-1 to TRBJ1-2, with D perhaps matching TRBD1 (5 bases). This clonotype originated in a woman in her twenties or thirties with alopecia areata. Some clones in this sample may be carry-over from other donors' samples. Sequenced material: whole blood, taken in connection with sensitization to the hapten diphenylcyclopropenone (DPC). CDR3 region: CSARDQGYGYTF. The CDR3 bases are TGCAGTGCTAGAGATCAGGGCTATGGCTACACCTTC.